This T cell receptor beta chain was identified in a study of blood T cell repertoires in COVID-19. In the study overall: The samples span acute and convalescent COVID-19 from the United States, Italy and Spain. Sources were T cells, B-cell-depleted T cells, or PBMCs; the material itself was cDNA or gDNA.

V shed 6 bases and J shed 3 bases, with 4 bases lying between them. The CDR3 length is 11 residues. The V gene's germline CDR1 is KGHDR and CDR2 SFDVKD. Authors' methods: Quantification of nucleated cells was approximated via reference gene primer amplification. Assay used: immunoSEQ multiplex PCR; TCRdb lists only in-frame clones, some missing. From that table come the V and J calls and clone size; the DNA was used to work out D and trimming. The sample has 40,000 to 60,000 clones; approximately 86% are singletons. This chain uses TRBV24-1 with TRBJ1-1; D is unresolved. The sequencing input was peripheral blood. This TCR came from a human donor in a cohort sampled during active COVID-19. CDR3 loop: CATSSDTEAFF. In nucleotides, the CDR3 is TGTGCCACCAGTTCTGACACTGAAGCTTTCTTT.